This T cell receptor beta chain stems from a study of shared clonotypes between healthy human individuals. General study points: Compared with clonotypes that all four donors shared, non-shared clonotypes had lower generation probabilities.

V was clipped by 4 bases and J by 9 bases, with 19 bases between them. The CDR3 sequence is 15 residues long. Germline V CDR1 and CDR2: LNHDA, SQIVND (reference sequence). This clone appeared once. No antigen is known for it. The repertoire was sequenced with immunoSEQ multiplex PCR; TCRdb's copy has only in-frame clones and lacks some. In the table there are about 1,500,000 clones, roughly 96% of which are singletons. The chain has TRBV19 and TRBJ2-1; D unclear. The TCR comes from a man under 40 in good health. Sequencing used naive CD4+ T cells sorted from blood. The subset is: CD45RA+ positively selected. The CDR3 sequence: CASSRRDRLVGEQFF. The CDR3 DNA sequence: TGTGCCAGTAGTAGGCGAGATAGGCTGGTTGGTGAGCAGTTCTTC.